The T cell receptor (beta chain) described here comes from a study of cytomegalovirus exposure and HLA in healthy donors. Method: immunoSEQ multiplex PCR; TCRdb's copy keeps in-frame clones and lacks some. The sample carries around 150,000 clones, around nine tenths recorded once. Trimming left V 5 bases short and J 1 base short, with 12 bases between. The CDR3 spans 15 residues. Germline V gene lookup returns CDR1 SGHRS and CDR2 YFSETQ. This TCR was sampled from a young woman in good health and CMV-seropositive. The V and J genes are TRBV5-1 and TRBJ2-2; D gene ambiguous. The sample consisted of PBMCs. The CDR3 is CASSTLDKNTGELFF. The CDR3 bases are TGCGCCAGCAGTACACTTGACAAGAACACCGGGGAGCTGTTTTTT.